The following is a T cell receptor (beta chain) sequence with its context. After removal of 5 bases from V and 5 bases from J, the junction contained 7 bases not matched to a gene. The CDR3 is made up of 17 amino acids. The V gene's germline CDR1 is SNHLY and CDR2 FYNNEI. The data derive from a study of T cells in Graves' hyperthyroidism and ophthalmopathy. Amplification yielded TCR beta CDR3 regions, with RNA transcripts as the source. The HTBI primer set served for first-round RT-PCR of the TCR CDR3. Each CDR3 protein gets one entry after TCRdb re-called the multiplex PCR reads with MiXCR. Of 220,000 or so distinct CDR3 sequences listed, around 17% are singletons.

The source of this sequence is a woman under 30 with Graves' ophthalmopathy. The V gene is TRBV2, the J gene TRBJ1-6, with TRBD1 matching 12 bases. Sequencing was carried out using blood. The CDR3 DNA sequence: TGTGCCAGCAGTCCACCGGGACAGGGGGCGAATAATTCACCCCTCCACTTT. Translating it yields CASSPPGQGANNSPLHF.